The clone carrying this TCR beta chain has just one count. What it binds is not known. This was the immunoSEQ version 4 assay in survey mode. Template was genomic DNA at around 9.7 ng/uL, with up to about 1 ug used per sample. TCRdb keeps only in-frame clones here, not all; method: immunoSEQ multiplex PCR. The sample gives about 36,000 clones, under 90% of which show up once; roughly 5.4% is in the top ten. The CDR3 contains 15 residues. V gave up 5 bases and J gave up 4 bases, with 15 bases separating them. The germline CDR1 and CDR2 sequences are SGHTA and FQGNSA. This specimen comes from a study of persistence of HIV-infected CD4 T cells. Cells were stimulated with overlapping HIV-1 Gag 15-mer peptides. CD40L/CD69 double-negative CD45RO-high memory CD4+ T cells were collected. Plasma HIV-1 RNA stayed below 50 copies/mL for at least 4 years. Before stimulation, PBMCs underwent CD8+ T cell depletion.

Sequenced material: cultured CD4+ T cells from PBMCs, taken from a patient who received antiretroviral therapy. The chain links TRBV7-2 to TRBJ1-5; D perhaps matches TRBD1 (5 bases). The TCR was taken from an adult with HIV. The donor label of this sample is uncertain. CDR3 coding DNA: TGTGCCAGCAGCAAGACAAGGGGAAATAATCAGCCCCAGCATTTT. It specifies CASSKTRGNNQPQHF.